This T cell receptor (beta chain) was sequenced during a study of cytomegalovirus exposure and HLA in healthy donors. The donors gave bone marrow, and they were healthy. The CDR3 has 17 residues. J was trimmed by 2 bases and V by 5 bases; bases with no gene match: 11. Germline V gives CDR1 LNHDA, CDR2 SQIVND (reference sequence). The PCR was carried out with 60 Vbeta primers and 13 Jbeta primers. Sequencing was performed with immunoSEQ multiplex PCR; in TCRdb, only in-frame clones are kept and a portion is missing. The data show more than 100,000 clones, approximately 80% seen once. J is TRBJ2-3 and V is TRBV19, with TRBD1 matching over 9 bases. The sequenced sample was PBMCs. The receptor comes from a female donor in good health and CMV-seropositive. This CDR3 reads CASSPRGTGTLTDTQYF. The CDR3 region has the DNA TGTGCCAGTAGTCCTCGAGGGACAGGGACACTCACAGATACGCAGTATTTT.